One and the same sample provided the 11 T cell receptor beta chains below, sequenced in a study of spatial heterogeneity in lung cancer. The time point here: sample taken at primary tumor resection. In TCRdb, the 5' RACE reads were re-called with MiXCR into one record per CDR3 protein. The table shows about 27,000 distinct CDR3 sequences, with just over 7% occurring only once. General study points: Counts of expanded alpha and beta TCRs within tumors tracked the tumor nonsynonymous mutation count.

No cognate antigen is known for these TCRs. The material sequenced was lung tumor tissue, taken at surgery. The source is a male donor with early-stage non-small cell lung cancer.

In its sample, this clonotype was seen many times. The V call is TRBV18, the J call TRBJ2-1, with TRBD1 matching over 7 bases. The CDR3 covers 15 residues. CDR1 is KGHSH, CDR2 LQKENI, per germline. V shed 4 bases, J shed 8 bases, and the junction held 11 bases outside the gene matches. The CDR3 is CASSLGQLTIDEQFF. DNA for the CDR3: TGTGCCAGCTCACTGGGACAGTTAACAATCGATGAGCAGTTCTTC.

This clonotype showed up many times. The V and J genes are TRBV5-1 and TRBJ2-2; D tentatively reads TRBD1 or TRBD2 (5 bases each). V lost 5 bases to trimming and J lost 0 bases, with 11 bases between them. The CDR3 sequence is 15 residues long. Per the germline V gene, CDR1 is SGHRS and CDR2 is YFSETQ. The CDR3 reads CASRGDGANTGELFF. The CDR3 DNA reads TGCGCCAGCAGGGGGGACGGGGCGAACACCGGGGAGCTGTTTTTT.

This clonotype was counted many times. The V gene is TRBV11-2, the J gene TRBJ1-2, with D tentatively TRBD1 (5 bases). In germline, CDR1 is SGHAT, CDR2 FQNNGV. The CDR3 is 14 residues long. Trimming cost V 2 bases and J 8 bases, with 15 bases left between them. For the CDR3, the DNA is TGTGCCAGCAGCTTACCCCGGGACCCTTGGGGCTACACCTTC. Its protein product is CASSLPRDPWGYTF.

This clonotype was seen a few times. J is TRBJ2-1 and V is TRBV7-2, with unresolved D. The CDR3 runs to 14 residues. Trimming left V 5 bases short and J 8 bases short, with 16 bases between. Germline V gene data show CDR1 as SGHTA and CDR2 as FQGNSA. As DNA, the CDR3 is TGTGCCAGCAGCCCGATGGCCTTGTGGGATGAGCAGTTCTTC. Encoded protein: CASSPMALWDEQFF.

Many counts were recorded for this clonotype. The chain employs TRBV20-1 and TRBJ2-1; 12 nucleotides agree with TRBD1. V trimming: 4 bases; J trimming: 8 bases; junction bases outside the gene matches: 9. The CDR3 totals 15 residues. Germline V gene lookup returns CDR1 DFQATT and CDR2 SNEGSKA (reference sequence). The CDR3 DNA reads TGCAGTGCTACCAAGGGACAGGGGGCACTTGATGAGCAGTTCTTC. Translated, it gives CSATKGQGALDEQFF.

This clonotype has ten or more counts. V gene TRBV20-1 combines with J gene TRBJ1-1; no definite D call. Germline lookup yields CDR1 DFQATT and CDR2 SNEGSKA (reference sequence). This CDR3 region has 14 residues. V lost 7 bases and J 0 bases, leaving 15 bases between the germline ends. The CDR3 here is CSVRRTSLNTEAFF. The CDR3 DNA follows: TGCAGTGTACGCCGTACAAGTTTGAACACTGAAGCTTTCTTT.

This clonotype was counted ten times or more. The chain links TRBV7-6 to TRBJ2-7; D ambiguous. CDR3 length: 14 amino acids. The germline V gene encodes CDR1 SGHVS and CDR2 FNYEAQ. Trimming cost V 5 bases and J 2 bases, with 13 bases left between them. The CDR3 sequence: CASSPKVETYEQYF. The CDR3 DNA reads TGTGCCAGCAGCCCAAAAGTGGAAACCTACGAGCAGTACTTC.

This clonotype was recorded a few times. The chain couples TRBV7-2 to TRBJ2-7, with D perhaps TRBD2 (5 bases). The CDR3 sequence is 15 residues long. From germline, CDR1 is SGHTA and CDR2 FQGNSA. Trimming shortened V by 4 bases and J by 3 bases, and 16 bases separated the two germline ends. The CDR3 reads CASSSGVGEGYEQYF. The CDR3 DNA reads TGTGCCAGCAGCTCCGGGGTGGGTGAGGGCTACGAGCAGTACTTC. Full variable domain (outside the CDR3, taken from reference TRBV7-2 and TRBJ2-7): GAGVSQSPSNKVTEKGKDVELRCDPISGHTALYWYRQSLGQGLEFLIYFQGNSAPDKSGLPSDRFSAERTGGSVSTLTIQRTQQEDSAVYLCASSSGVGEGYEQYFGPGTRLTVT.

This clonotype was detected only a few times. V and J are TRBV28 and TRBJ2-4, with TRBD1 identical over 8 bases. CDR1 is MDHEN and CDR2 is SYDVKM in the germline V gene. The junction had 8 bases not matched to a gene; V was cut back by 6 bases and J by 7 bases. CDR3 size: 14 residues. This chain's CDR3 is CASSTQGARNIQYF. CDR3 DNA sequence: TGTGCCAGCAGCACGCAGGGGGCCCGGAACATTCAGTACTTC.

This chain links TRBV4-3 with TRBJ1-2; 7 bases align to TRBD1. CDR1 is LGHNA, CDR2 YSLEER, per germline. Trimming cost V 0 bases and J 8 bases; bases outside gene matches: 9. This CDR3 region has 15 residues. This chain's CDR3 is CASSQDNSRGFGYTF. The CDR3 DNA is TGCGCCAGCAGCCAAGACAATTCCAGGGGGTTCGGCTACACCTTC.

This clonotype was detected only a few times. This chain links TRBV28 with TRBJ1-6, with a possible D match to TRBD1 (6 bases). The CDR3 sequence is 16 residues long. V lost 3 bases to trimming and J lost 3 bases, with 12 bases between them. Germline loops: CDR1 MDHEN, CDR2 SYDVKM. The CDR3 is CASSLSSGHYNSPLHF. The CDR3 bases are TGTGCCAGCAGTTTGAGTTCGGGACACTATAATTCACCCCTCCACTTT.